These T cell receptor beta chains were read from a single sample in a study of T cell repertoires in aging, cancer and after chemotherapy. TCRdb called the multiplex PCR reads again in MiXCR, with one record for every CDR3 protein. The sample has over 1,500 distinct CDR3 sequences, roughly 70% seen once; the top ten hold around 60%. The sample taken for sequencing was blood. Receptor source: a human donor with a solid tumor. The CDR3 runs from the conserved cysteine through the conserved F or W. Fields, in order: clone size, CDR3 length, D gene, V gene, J gene, CDR3 DNA, CDR3 protein. A D gene is named only where the DNA matches it firmly. Size tells how often a clone was seen (once, few, many) or the class of an expanded clone, and some rows leave it out.

size: -
length: 15
D: -
V: TRBV6-5
J: TRBJ1-6
DNA: TGTGCCAGCAGTTACCCTCCAGACGGGAATTCACCCCTCCACTTT
CDR3: CASSYPPDGNSPLHF

size: -
length: 12
D: -
V: TRBV19
J: TRBJ2-2
DNA: TGTGCCAGTACGGTGGGGGTCGGGGAGCTGTTTTTT
CDR3: CASTVGVGELFF

size: -
length: 15
D: TRBD1
V: TRBV6-5
J: TRBJ1-5
DNA: TGTGCCAGCAGTCCGACAGGGGTGGGGAATCAGCCCCAGCATTTT
CDR3: CASSPTGVGNQPQHF

size: -
length: 15
D: TRBD1
V: TRBV7-2
J: TRBJ1-2
DNA: TGTGCCAGCAGCTTAGTGGGACAGGGTGGGGGTGGCTACACCTTC
CDR3: CASSLVGQGGGGYTF

size: large
length: 13
D: -
V: TRBV6-5
J: TRBJ2-7
DNA: TGTGCCAGCAGTTATCCCGGTCACTACGAGCAGTACTTC
CDR3: CASSYPGHYEQYF

size: -
length: 15
D: -
V: TRBV6-1
J: TRBJ2-1
DNA: TGTGCCAGCAGTGAGAGAGGGAGTAACCCCAATGAGCAGTTCTTC
CDR3: CASSERGSNPNEQFF

size: -
length: 15
D: -
V: TRBV24-1
J: TRBJ2-7
DNA: TGTGCCACCAGTGATTTAGGAGGGAGCCCCTACGAGCAGTACTTC
CDR3: CATSDLGGSPYEQYF

size: -
length: 14
D: -
V: TRBV19
J: TRBJ1-6
DNA: TGTGCCAGTAGTATTACACAGGTGGATTCACCCCTCCACTTT
CDR3: CASSITQVDSPLHF

size: few
length: 13
D: TRBD2
V: TRBV29-1
J: TRBJ2-7
DNA: TGCAGCGTTGCAGTAGCGGGAGGGTACGAGCAGTACTTC
CDR3: CSVAVAGGYEQYF

size: -
length: 13
D: -
V: TRBV5-1
J: TRBJ1-3
DNA: TGCGCCAGCAGCTTGCAGCAGGGAAACACCATATATTTT
CDR3: CASSLQQGNTIYF

size: -
length: 12
D: -
V: TRBV6-5
J: TRBJ2-4
DNA: TGTGCCAGCAGTTTAGCGCACGGGGGTGCGTACTTC
CDR3: CASSLAHGGAYF

size: -
length: 15
D: TRBD1
V: TRBV19
J: TRBJ1-6
DNA: TGTGCCAGTAGTATATCGGGACAGGGTGATTCACCCCTCCACTTT
CDR3: CASSISGQGDSPLHF

size: large
length: 15
D: -
V: TRBV30
J: TRBJ2-7
DNA: TGTGCCTGGAGTCCACCTTTAATGGGCACCTACGAGCAGTACTTC
CDR3: CAWSPPLMGTYEQYF

size: -
length: 12
D: -
V: TRBV30
J: TRBJ2-1
DNA: TGTGCCTGGAGTTTAACTTCCAATGAGCAGTTCTTC
CDR3: CAWSLTSNEQFF

size: few
length: 15
D: TRBD2
V: TRBV18
J: TRBJ2-7
DNA: TGTGCCAGCTCACCACCGGGGCGGGAGCCGGCCGAGCAGTACTTC
CDR3: CASSPPGREPAEQYF

size: -
length: 16
D: -
V: TRBV5-1
J: TRBJ2-1
DNA: TGCGCCAGCAGCTTTAGGGGCGAGAGCTCCTACAATGAGCAGTTCTTC
CDR3: CASSFRGESSYNEQFF

size: once
length: 16
D: TRBD2
V: TRBV10-3
J: TRBJ2-2
DNA: TGTGCCATCAGAGCTAGCGGGAGGGCCTGGACCGGGGAGCTGTTTTTT
CDR3: CAIRASGRAWTGELFF

size: -
length: 13
D: -
V: TRBV20-1
J: TRBJ1-2
DNA: TGCAGTGGCGAGGCAGAAGTTAACTATGGCTACACCTTC
CDR3: CSGEAEVNYGYTF

size: -
length: 16
D: TRBD2
V: TRBV20-1
J: TRBJ2-3
DNA: TGCAGTGCTAGAATAGCGGGGGGGCTTTCCACAGATACGCAGTATTTT
CDR3: CSARIAGGLSTDTQYF

size: -
length: 14
D: -
V: TRBV20-1
J: TRBJ1-6
DNA: TGCAGTGCTCCCCTCACCCGGGGCGGATCACCCCTCCACTTT
CDR3: CSAPLTRGGSPLHF